This is a list of T cell receptor beta chains from one sample in a study of T cell repertoires in cytomegalovirus infection. From the reads, TCRdb called clonotypes with MiXCR, one entry per CDR3 protein. The data hold roughly 760,000 distinct CDR3 sequences, with approximately 40% observed a single time. Material for sequencing was PBMCs. These TCRs come from a human donor in good health (CMV status not recorded). Some clones in this sample may be carry-over from other donors' samples. Both conserved end residues are part of each CDR3. The order of the fields is J gene, V gene, clone size, D gene, CDR3 DNA, CDR3 protein. The D gene is left open where the match is weak. Expanded clones get a size class; other rows say once, few or many, or leave the size out.

J gene: TRBJ1-1; V gene: TRBV28; clone size: few; D gene: NA; CDR3 DNA: TGTGCCAGCAGGTTCCGACGGCCGAACACTGAAGCTTTCTTT; CDR3 protein: CASRFRRPNTEAFF
J gene: TRBJ1-2; V gene: TRBV25-1; clone size: few; D gene: TRBD1; CDR3 DNA: TGTGCCAGCAGTGAATCGGGCAGGGGGGAGAAAGGCTACACCTTC; CDR3 protein: CASSESGRGEKGYTF
J gene: TRBJ1-5; V gene: TRBV12-3/TRBV12-4; clone size: NA; D gene: TRBD1; CDR3 DNA: TGTGCCAGCAGTTTTGAGGGACAGTACAATCAGCCCCAGCATTTT; CDR3 protein: CASSFEGQYNQPQHF
J gene: TRBJ1-5; V gene: TRBV19; clone size: NA; D gene: NA; CDR3 DNA: TGTGCCAGTAGCGTTACCGGGGCCGTGGATCAGCCCCAGCATTTT; CDR3 protein: CASSVTGAVDQPQHF
J gene: TRBJ2-3; V gene: TRBV24-1; clone size: NA; D gene: TRBD2; CDR3 DNA: TGTGCCACCAGTGACCCGGGACTAGCAAAAACCACAGATACGCAGTATTTT; CDR3 protein: CATSDPGLAKTTDTQYF
J gene: TRBJ2-7; V gene: TRBV12-3/TRBV12-4; clone size: few; D gene: NA; CDR3 DNA: TGTGCCAGCAGACATCTGGGGAACGACGAGCAGTACTTC; CDR3 protein: CASRHLGNDEQYF
J gene: TRBJ2-3; V gene: TRBV27; clone size: NA; D gene: NA; CDR3 DNA: TGTGCCAGCAGTCCCTCCCGGTTGTCCCGGGCAGATACGCAGTATTTT; CDR3 protein: CASSPSRLSRADTQYF
J gene: TRBJ2-1; V gene: TRBV7-2; clone size: few; D gene: TRBD1; CDR3 DNA: TGTGCCAGCACCGGACAGGGGCTGCTAGCGATGGAGGATGAGCAGTTCTTC; CDR3 protein: CASTGQGLLAMEDEQFF
J gene: TRBJ2-1; V gene: TRBV5-1; clone size: few; D gene: NA; CDR3 DNA: TGCGCCAGCAGCTTGGTAGGGAATTATGGGCAGTTCTTC; CDR3 protein: CASSLVGNYGQFF
J gene: TRBJ2-5; V gene: TRBV15; clone size: NA; D gene: TRBD2; CDR3 DNA: TGTGCCACCACCCCGAGAGGATCGGGACTAGCGGACCAAGAGACCCAGTACTTC; CDR3 protein: CATTPRGSGLADQETQYF
J gene: TRBJ2-1; V gene: TRBV6-2/TRBV6-3; clone size: few; D gene: TRBD2; CDR3 DNA: TGTGCCAGCACCGTTCCGACTAGCGGGTACAATGAGCAGTTCTTC; CDR3 protein: CASTVPTSGYNEQFF
J gene: TRBJ1-2; V gene: TRBV7-3; clone size: few; D gene: NA; CDR3 DNA: TGTGCCAGCAGCCCGGACGCTAACTATGGCTACACCTTC; CDR3 protein: CASSPDANYGYTF
J gene: TRBJ1-6; V gene: TRBV15; clone size: NA; D gene: NA; CDR3 DNA: TGTGCCACCAGCAGCTCTTATCGGGATTCACCCCTCCACTTT; CDR3 protein: CATSSSYRDSPLHF
J gene: TRBJ2-7; V gene: TRBV7-9; clone size: NA; D gene: NA; CDR3 DNA: TGTGCCAGCAGTTCTGGGGCAGCCTACGAGCAGTACTTC; CDR3 protein: CASSSGAAYEQYF
J gene: TRBJ2-3; V gene: TRBV7-8; clone size: NA; D gene: TRBD2; CDR3 DNA: TGTGCCAGCAGCTTAGTCGTCAGCGGGAGGGCAGCAGATACGCAGTATTTT; CDR3 protein: CASSLVVSGRAADTQYF
J gene: TRBJ1-3; V gene: TRBV27; clone size: few; D gene: TRBD1; CDR3 DNA: TGTGCCAGCAGCCAATACGGGGGACAGGGTTCCTCTGGAAACACCATATATTTT; CDR3 protein: CASSQYGGQGSSGNTIYF
J gene: TRBJ2-3; V gene: TRBV7-3; clone size: few; D gene: TRBD1; CDR3 DNA: TGTGCCAGCAGCGTCACCGGGACAGGGTTCACAGATACGCAGTATTTT; CDR3 protein: CASSVTGTGFTDTQYF
J gene: TRBJ1-5; V gene: TRBV28; clone size: NA; D gene: TRBD1; CDR3 DNA: TGTGCCAGCAGTCCGTTTGGACAGGGGGCAGCTCACAATCAGCCCCAGCATTTT; CDR3 protein: CASSPFGQGAAHNQPQHF
J gene: TRBJ1-4; V gene: TRBV6-4; clone size: NA; D gene: NA; CDR3 DNA: TGTGCCAGCAGTGACCGAAATGGTTGGGAAAAACTGTTTTTT; CDR3 protein: CASSDRNGWEKLFF
J gene: TRBJ2-6; V gene: TRBV12-3/TRBV12-4; clone size: many; D gene: NA; CDR3 DNA: TGTGCCAGCAGTTTGGGTAGCTCTGGGGCCAACGTCCTGACTTTC; CDR3 protein: CASSLGSSGANVLTF
J gene: TRBJ1-2; V gene: TRBV2; clone size: few; D gene: TRBD1; CDR3 DNA: TGTGCCAGAAAGGGGACAGGGCAGGACTACACCTTC; CDR3 protein: CARKGTGQDYTF
J gene: TRBJ1-6; V gene: TRBV10-2; clone size: many; D gene: NA; CDR3 DNA: TGCGCCAGCAGTGCCGGGGTTAGTGATTCACCCCTCCACTTT; CDR3 protein: CASSAGVSDSPLHF
J gene: TRBJ2-7; V gene: TRBV5-4; clone size: few; D gene: NA; CDR3 DNA: TGTGCCAGCAGCTCGGCGACCCGACCTCCCTACGAGCAGTACTTC; CDR3 protein: CASSSATRPPYEQYF
J gene: TRBJ1-2; V gene: TRBV7-2; clone size: NA; D gene: NA; CDR3 DNA: TGTGCCAGCAGCACCAAACCTACAAGCTATGGCTACACCTTC; CDR3 protein: CASSTKPTSYGYTF
J gene: TRBJ2-3; V gene: TRBV27; clone size: NA; D gene: TRBD2; CDR3 DNA: TGTGCCAGCAGTGGGGGGACCCGGGACTACCGTAGCACAGATACGCAGTATTTT; CDR3 protein: CASSGGTRDYRSTDTQYF
J gene: TRBJ2-7; V gene: TRBV7-9; clone size: NA; D gene: TRBD1; CDR3 DNA: TGTGCCAGCAGCTGGGACCTATCAGGGGGCTACGAGCAGTACTTC; CDR3 protein: CASSWDLSGGYEQYF
J gene: TRBJ1-2; V gene: TRBV10-3; clone size: NA; D gene: TRBD1; CDR3 DNA: TGTGCCATCAGCGGGACAGGGTTTGGCTACACCTTC; CDR3 protein: CAISGTGFGYTF
J gene: TRBJ2-2; V gene: TRBV5-1; clone size: few; D gene: TRBD1; CDR3 DNA: TGCGCCAGCAGCTTGGACCTGGGACAGATGAACACCGGGGAGCTGTTTTTT; CDR3 protein: CASSLDLGQMNTGELFF
J gene: TRBJ2-7; V gene: TRBV27; clone size: NA; D gene: TRBD1; CDR3 DNA: TGTGCCAGCAGTTCATTGGGGACAGGGCCCCACGAGCAGTACTTC; CDR3 protein: CASSSLGTGPHEQYF
J gene: TRBJ1-5; V gene: TRBV6-2/TRBV6-3; clone size: NA; D gene: NA; CDR3 DNA: TGTGCCAGCAGTACGTCTGGCCGACCCCAGCATTTT; CDR3 protein: CASSTSGRPQHF
J gene: TRBJ1-4; V gene: TRBV29-1; clone size: NA; D gene: NA; CDR3 DNA: TGCAGCGTTGACCTAAGGGGGGATGAAAAACTGTTTTTT; CDR3 protein: CSVDLRGDEKLFF
J gene: TRBJ2-5; V gene: TRBV28; clone size: many; D gene: TRBD2; CDR3 DNA: TGTGCCAGCAGTATAGCGGGAGGGCCCGGGGAGACCCAGTACTTC; CDR3 protein: CASSIAGGPGETQYF
J gene: TRBJ2-2; V gene: TRBV24-1; clone size: few; D gene: NA; CDR3 DNA: TGTGCCACCAGTGATCATAGGGAGTGGAACACCGGGGAGCTGTTTTTT; CDR3 protein: CATSDHREWNTGELFF
J gene: TRBJ2-7; V gene: TRBV7-9; clone size: NA; D gene: TRBD2; CDR3 DNA: TGTGCCAGCAGCCCGGGGACTAGCGGGAAACACGAGCAGTACTTC; CDR3 protein: CASSPGTSGKHEQYF
J gene: TRBJ2-5; V gene: TRBV6-6; clone size: few; D gene: NA; CDR3 DNA: TGTGCCAGCAGTCCAGGGACACAAGGCGGGGAGACCCAGTACTTC; CDR3 protein: CASSPGTQGGETQYF
J gene: TRBJ2-2; V gene: TRBV28; clone size: many; D gene: NA; CDR3 DNA: TGTGCCAGCAGAATTCCACAGGGAGGAAGAAACACCGGGGAGCTGTTTTTT; CDR3 protein: CASRIPQGGRNTGELFF
J gene: TRBJ1-1; V gene: TRBV7-6; clone size: few; D gene: NA; CDR3 DNA: TGTGCCAGCAGCTTAGAAGGGGGAGGTTTAACTGAAGCTTTCTTT; CDR3 protein: CASSLEGGGLTEAFF